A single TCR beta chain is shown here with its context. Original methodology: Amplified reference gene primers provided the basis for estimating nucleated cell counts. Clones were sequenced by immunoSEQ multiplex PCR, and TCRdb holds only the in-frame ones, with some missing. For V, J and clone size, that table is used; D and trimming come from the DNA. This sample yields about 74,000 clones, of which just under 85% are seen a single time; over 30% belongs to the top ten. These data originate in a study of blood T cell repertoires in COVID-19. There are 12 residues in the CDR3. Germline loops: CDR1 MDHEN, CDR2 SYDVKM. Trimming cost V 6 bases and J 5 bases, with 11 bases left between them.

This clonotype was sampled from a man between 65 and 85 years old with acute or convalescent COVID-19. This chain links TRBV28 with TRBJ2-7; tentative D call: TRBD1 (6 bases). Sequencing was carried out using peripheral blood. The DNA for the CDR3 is TGTGCCAGCAGGCCTGACAGGCACGAGCAGTACTTC. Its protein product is CASRPDRHEQYF.